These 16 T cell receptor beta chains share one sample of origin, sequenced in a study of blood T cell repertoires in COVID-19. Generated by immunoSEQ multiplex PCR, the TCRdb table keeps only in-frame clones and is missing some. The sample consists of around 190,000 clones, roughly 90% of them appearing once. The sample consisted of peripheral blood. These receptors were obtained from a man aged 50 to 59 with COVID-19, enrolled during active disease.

CDR3 bases: TGTGCCACCAGCAGAGAGGTAGCGGGGGTCTCCTACGAGCAGTACTTC. It codes for CATSREVAGVSYEQYF. J is TRBJ2-7 and V is TRBV15; 9 nucleotides align to TRBD2. Germline V gives CDR1 LNHNV, CDR2 YYDKDF (reference sequence). The CDR3 has 16 residues. The V segment lost 0 bases and the J segment 0 bases; nucleotides outside the gene matches: 3.

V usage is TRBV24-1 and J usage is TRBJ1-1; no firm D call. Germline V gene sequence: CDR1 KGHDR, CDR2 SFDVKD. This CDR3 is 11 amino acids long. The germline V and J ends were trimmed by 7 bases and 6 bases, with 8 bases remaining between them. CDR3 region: CATSRASEAFF. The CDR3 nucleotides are TGTGCCACCAGCCGTGCGTCTGAAGCTTTCTTT.

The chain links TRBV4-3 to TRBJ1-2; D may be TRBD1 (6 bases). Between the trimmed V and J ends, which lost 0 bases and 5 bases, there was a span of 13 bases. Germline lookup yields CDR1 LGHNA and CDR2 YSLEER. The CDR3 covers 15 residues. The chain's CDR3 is CASSQDPGTTYGYTF. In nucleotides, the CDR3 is TGCGCCAGCAGCCAAGATCCCGGGACAACGTATGGCTACACCTTC.

The DNA for the CDR3 is TGTGCCAGCAGCTTGATGGGACAGGGCTTCAATGAGCAGTTCTTC. Translation: CASSLMGQGFNEQFF. The chain links TRBV5-6 to TRBJ2-1; TRBD1 matches 9 bases. Germline V gene data show CDR1 as SGHDT and CDR2 as YYEEEE. V lost 1 base and J lost 6; bases outside the gene matches: 5. This CDR3 comprises 15 residues.

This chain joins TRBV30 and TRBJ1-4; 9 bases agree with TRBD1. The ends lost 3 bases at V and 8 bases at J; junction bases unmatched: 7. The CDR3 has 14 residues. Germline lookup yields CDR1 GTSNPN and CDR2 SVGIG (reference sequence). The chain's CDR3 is CAWRIQGAGEKLFF. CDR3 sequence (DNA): TGTGCCTGGAGAATACAGGGGGCGGGAGAAAAACTGTTTTTT.

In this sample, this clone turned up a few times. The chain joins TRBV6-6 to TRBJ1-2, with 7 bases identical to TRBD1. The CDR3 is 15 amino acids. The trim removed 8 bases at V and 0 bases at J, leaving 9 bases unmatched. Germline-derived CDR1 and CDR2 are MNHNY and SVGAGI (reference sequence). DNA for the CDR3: TGTGCCAGCGGATCAGGGGGTCCACCTAACTATGGCTACACCTTC. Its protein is CASGSGGPPNYGYTF.

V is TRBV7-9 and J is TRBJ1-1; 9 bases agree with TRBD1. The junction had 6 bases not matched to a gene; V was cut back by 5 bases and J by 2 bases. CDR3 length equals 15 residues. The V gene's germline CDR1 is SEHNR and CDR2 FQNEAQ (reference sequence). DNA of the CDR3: TGTGCCAGCAGCCCGGGGACAGGGAGAAACACTGAAGCTTTCTTT. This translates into CASSPGTGRNTEAFF.

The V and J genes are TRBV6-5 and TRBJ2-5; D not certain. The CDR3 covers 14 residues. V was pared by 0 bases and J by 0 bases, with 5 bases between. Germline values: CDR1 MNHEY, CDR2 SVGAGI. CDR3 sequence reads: CASSYSENQETQYF. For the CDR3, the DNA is TGTGCCAGCAGTTACTCGGAGAACCAAGAGACCCAGTACTTC.

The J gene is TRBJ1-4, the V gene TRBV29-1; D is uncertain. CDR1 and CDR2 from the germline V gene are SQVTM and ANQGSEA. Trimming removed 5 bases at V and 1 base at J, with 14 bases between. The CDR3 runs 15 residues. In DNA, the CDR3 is TGCAGCGTTCTCCCCTCCCGGAGAACTAATGAAAAACTGTTTTTT. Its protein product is CSVLPSRRTNEKLFF.

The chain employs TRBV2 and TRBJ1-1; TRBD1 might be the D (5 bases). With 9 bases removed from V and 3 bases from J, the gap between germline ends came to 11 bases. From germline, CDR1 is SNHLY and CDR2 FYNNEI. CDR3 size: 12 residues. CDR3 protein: CARGSGHTEAFF. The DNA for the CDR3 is TGTGCCAGGGGCTCAGGGCACACTGAAGCTTTCTTT.

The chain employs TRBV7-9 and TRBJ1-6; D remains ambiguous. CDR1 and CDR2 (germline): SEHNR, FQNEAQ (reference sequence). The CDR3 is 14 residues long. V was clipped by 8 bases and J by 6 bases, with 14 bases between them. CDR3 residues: CASATLTPNSPLHF. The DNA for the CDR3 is TGTGCCAGCGCCACCTTGACACCTAATTCACCCCTCCACTTT. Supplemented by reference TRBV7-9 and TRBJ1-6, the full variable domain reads DTGVSQNPRHKITKRGQNVTFRCDPISEHNRLYWYRQTLGQGPEFLTYFQNEAQLEKSRLLSDRFSAERPKGSFSTLEIQRTEQGDSAMYLCASATLTPNSPLHFGNGTRLTVT.

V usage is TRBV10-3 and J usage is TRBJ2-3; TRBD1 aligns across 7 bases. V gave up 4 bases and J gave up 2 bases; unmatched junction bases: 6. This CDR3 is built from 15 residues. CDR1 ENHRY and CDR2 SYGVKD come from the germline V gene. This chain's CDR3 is CAISGGQWATDTQYF. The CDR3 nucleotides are TGTGCCATCAGTGGGGGACAGTGGGCCACAGATACGCAGTATTTT.

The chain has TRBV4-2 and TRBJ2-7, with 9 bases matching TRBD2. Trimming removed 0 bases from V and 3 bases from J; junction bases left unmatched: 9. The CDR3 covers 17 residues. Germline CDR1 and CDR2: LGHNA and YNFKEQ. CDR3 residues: CASSQDFGAGGNYEQYF. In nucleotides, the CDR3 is TGTGCCAGCAGCCAAGATTTTGGTGCGGGGGGGAACTACGAGCAGTACTTC.

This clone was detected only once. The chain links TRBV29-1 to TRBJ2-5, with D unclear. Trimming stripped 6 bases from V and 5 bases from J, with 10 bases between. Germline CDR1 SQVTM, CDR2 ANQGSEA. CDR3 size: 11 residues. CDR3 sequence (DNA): TGCAGCGTCGAGGTTCGGGAGACCCAGTACTTC. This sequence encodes CSVEVRETQYF. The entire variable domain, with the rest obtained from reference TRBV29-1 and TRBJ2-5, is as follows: SAVISQKPSRDICQRGTSLTIQCQVDSQVTMMFWYRQQPGQSLTLIATANQGSEATYESGFVIDKFPISRPNLTFSTLTVSNMSPEDSSIYLCSVEVRETQYFGPGTRLLVL.

CDR3: CAWSVHLTASGNTIYF. CDR3 nucleotides: TGTGCCTGGAGTGTACATCTCACCGCCTCTGGAAACACCATATATTTT. V is TRBV30 and J is TRBJ1-3; D remains unclear. Germline V gene sequence: CDR1 GTSNPN, CDR2 SVGIG (reference sequence). The V end lost 0 bases, the J end lost 0 bases, and 12 bases lay between the germline ends. There are 16 residues in the CDR3. Together with reference TRBV30 and TRBJ1-3, the CDR3 gives the full variable domain: SQTIHQWPATLVQPVGSPLSLECTVEGTSNPNLYWYRQAAGRGLQLLFYSVGIGQISSEVPQNLSASRPQDRQFILSSKKLLLSDSGFYLCAWSVHLTASGNTIYFGEGSWLTVV.

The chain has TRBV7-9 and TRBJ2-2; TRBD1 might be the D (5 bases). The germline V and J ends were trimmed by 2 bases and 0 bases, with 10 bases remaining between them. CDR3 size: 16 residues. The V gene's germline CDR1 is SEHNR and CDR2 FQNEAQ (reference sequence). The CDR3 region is CASSLIQGANTGELFF. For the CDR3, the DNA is TGTGCCAGCAGCTTAATCCAGGGCGCGAACACCGGGGAGCTGTTTTTT.